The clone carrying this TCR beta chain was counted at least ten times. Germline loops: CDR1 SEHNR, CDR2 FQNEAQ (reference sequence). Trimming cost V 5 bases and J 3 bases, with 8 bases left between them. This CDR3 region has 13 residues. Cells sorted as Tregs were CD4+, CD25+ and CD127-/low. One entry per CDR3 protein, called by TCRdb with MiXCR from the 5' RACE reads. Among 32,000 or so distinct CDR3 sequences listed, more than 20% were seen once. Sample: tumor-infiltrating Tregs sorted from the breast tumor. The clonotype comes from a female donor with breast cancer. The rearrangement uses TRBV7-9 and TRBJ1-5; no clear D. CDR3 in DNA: TGTGCCAGCAGCCCCAGGAACAATCAGCCCCAGCATTTT. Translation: CASSPRNNQPQHF.